This T cell receptor beta chain was profiled in a study of molecular identifiers for immune sequencing clone quantification. Study results and limitations: Clones with over 20 RNA copies captured over 98% of effector molecules but under 1% of naive ones.

Previously described methods with listed TCR primers produced the bulk TCR libraries. TCRdb reprocessed the PCR reads via MiXCR and lists one record per CDR3 protein. The sample holds some 590,000 distinct CDR3 sequences, about 25% seen once. With RNA at 10%, 30% or 50%, naive CD8 libraries came from about 20,000 to 1,000,000 sorted cells. CD8+CD4-CCR7+CD45RA+ sorting gave the naive CD8 T cells. On this clonotype: Antigen unknown. A clone one base away is much larger, so this may be a read error.

Trimming removed 4 bases at V and 2 bases at J, with 18 bases between. Germline V gene lookup returns CDR1 SGDLS and CDR2 YYNGEE. This CDR3 contains 17 residues. Sequenced: naive CD8+ T cells from blood, with Jurkat cell RNA spiked in. Specified subset: FACS-sorted CD8+CD4-CCR7+CD45RA+ naive T cells. V and J are TRBV9 and TRBJ2-2, with D tentatively TRBD1 (6 bases). The clonotype originates from a human donor in good health. Some libraries in this study had Jurkat cell RNA spiked in. The CDR3 nucleotides read TGTGCCAGCAGCTACGGACAGAGGGAATTTAACACCGGGGAGCTGTTTTTT. Its translation: CASSYGQREFNTGELFF.